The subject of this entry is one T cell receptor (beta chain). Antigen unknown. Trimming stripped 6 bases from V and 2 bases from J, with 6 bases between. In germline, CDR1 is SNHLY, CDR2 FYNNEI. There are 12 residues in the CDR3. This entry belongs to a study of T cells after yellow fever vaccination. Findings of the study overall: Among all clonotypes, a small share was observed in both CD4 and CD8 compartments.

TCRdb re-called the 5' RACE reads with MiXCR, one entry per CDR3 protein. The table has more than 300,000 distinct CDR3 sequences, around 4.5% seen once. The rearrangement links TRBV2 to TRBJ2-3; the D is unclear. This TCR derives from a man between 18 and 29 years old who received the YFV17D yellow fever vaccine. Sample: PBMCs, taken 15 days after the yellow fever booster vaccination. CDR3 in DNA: TGTGCCAGCAGAGATGACACAGATACGCAGTATTTT. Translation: CASRDDTDTQYF.